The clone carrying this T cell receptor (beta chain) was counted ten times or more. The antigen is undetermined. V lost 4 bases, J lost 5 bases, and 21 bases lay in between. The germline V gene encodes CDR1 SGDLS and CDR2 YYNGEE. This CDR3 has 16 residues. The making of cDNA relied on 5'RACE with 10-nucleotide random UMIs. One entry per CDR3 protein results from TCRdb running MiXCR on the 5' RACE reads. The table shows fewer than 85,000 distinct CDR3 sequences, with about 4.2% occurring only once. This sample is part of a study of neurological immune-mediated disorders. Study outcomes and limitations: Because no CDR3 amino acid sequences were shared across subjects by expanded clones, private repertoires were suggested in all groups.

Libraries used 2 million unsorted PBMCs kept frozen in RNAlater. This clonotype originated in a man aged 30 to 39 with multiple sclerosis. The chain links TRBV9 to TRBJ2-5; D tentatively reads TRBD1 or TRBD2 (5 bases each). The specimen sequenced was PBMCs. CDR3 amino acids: CASSPNPGTAAETQYF. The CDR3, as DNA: TGTGCCAGCAGCCCCAACCCGGGGACGGCCGCTGAGACCCAGTACTTC. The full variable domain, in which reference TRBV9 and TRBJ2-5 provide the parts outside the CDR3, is DSGVTQTPKHLITATGQRVTLRCSPRSGDLSVYWYQQSLDQGLQFLIQYYNGEERAKGNILERFSAQQFPDLHSELNLSSLELGDSALYFCASSPNPGTAAETQYFGPGTRLLVL.